This T cell receptor beta chain is from a study of post-analysis software for immune sequencing data. Broader study findings: The five TRBV segments detected at higher frequency in patients than in controls included TRBV5-6, TRBV5-1 and TRBV20-1.

Regarding this clonotype: Its antigen is as yet unknown.

The CDR3 sequence is 14 residues long. V was cut by 1 base and J by 4 bases, with 9 bases left in between. Every TCR beta cDNA library bore unique molecular identifiers. TCRdb itself ran the PCR reads through MiXCR, one entry per CDR3 protein. The sample records roughly 580,000 distinct CDR3 sequences, 44% being singletons. This receptor was identified in a girl aged 10 to 17 with multiple sclerosis. The chain employs TRBV12-3 or TRBV12-4 and TRBJ2-3; either TRBD1 or TRBD2 may fit D (5 bases each). Input material: blood. Here the CDR3 reads CASSLGRESDTQYF. The DNA for the CDR3 is TGTGCCAGCAGTTTAGGCAGGGAGTCAGATACGCAGTATTTT.